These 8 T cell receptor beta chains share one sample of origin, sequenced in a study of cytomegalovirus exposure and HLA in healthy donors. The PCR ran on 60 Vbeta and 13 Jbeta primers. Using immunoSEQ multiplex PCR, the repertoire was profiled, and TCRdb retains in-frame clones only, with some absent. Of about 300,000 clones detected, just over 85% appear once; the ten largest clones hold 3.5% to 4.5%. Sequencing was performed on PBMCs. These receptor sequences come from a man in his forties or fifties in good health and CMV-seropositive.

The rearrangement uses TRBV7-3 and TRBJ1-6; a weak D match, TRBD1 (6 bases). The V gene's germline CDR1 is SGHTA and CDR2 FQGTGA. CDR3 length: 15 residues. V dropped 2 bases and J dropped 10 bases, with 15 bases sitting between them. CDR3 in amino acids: CASSLWAGAGSPLHF. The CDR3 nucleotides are TGTGCCAGCAGCTTATGGGCGGGGGCCGGCTCACCCCTCCACTTT.

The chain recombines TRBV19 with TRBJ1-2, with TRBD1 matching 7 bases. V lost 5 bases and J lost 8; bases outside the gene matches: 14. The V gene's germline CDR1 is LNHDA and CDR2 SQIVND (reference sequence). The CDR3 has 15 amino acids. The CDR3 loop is CASSQSRQGVSGYTF. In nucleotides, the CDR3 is TGTGCCAGTAGTCAATCACGGCAGGGGGTCAGCGGCTACACCTTC.

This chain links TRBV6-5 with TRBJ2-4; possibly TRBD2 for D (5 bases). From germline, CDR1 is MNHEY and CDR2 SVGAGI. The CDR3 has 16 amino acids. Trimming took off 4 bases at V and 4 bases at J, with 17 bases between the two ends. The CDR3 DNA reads TGTGCCAGCAGTTCCAAAAGATACCCGGGAAAAAACATTCAGTACTTC. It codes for CASSSKRYPGKNIQYF.

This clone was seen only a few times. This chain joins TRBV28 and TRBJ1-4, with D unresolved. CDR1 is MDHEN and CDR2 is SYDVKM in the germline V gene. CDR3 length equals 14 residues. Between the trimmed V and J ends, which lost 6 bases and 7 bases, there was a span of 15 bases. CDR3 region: CASSSAPAGEKLFF. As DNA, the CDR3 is TGTGCCAGCAGCTCGGCCCCAGCGGGTGAAAAACTGTTTTTT.

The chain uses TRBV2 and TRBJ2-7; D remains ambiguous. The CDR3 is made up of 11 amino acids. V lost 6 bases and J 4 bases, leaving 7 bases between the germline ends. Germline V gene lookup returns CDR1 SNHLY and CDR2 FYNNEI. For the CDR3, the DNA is TGTGCCAGCAGGTCCAGTTACGAGCAGTACTTC. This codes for CASRSSYEQYF.

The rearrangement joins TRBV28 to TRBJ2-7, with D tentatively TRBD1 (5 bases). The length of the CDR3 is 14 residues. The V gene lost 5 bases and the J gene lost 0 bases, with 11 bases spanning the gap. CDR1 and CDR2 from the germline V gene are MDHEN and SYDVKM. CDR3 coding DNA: TGTGCCAGCAGTCCCGGACAACACTCCTACGAGCAGTACTTC. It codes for CASSPGQHSYEQYF.

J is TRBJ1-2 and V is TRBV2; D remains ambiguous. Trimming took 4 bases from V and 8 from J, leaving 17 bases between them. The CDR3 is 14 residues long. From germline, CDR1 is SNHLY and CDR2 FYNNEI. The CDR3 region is CASSGFRREGGYTF. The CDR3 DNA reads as TGTGCCAGCAGTGGATTCCGGCGGGAGGGCGGCTACACCTTC.

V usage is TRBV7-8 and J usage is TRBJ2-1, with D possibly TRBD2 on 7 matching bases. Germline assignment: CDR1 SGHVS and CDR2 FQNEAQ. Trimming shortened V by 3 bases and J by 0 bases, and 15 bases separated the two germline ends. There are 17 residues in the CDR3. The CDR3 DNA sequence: TGTGCCAGCAGCTTGGGGGGCGCGGGAGCCTCCTACAATGAGCAGTTCTTC. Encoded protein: CASSLGGAGASYNEQFF.